This TCR beta chain was sequenced during a study of patients and donors after allogeneic stem cell transplantation. Each CDR3 protein gets one entry after TCRdb re-called the RT-PCR reads with MiXCR. The table shows some 880,000 distinct CDR3 sequences, with roughly 17% occurring only once. The length of the CDR3 is 15 residues. V lost 0 bases, J lost 4 bases, and 3 bases stayed unmatched. Looked up from germline, CDR1 is SGHDT and CDR2 is YYEEEE. The sequence derives from a human donor who was either an allogeneic HSCT recipient or a stem cell or donor lymphocyte infusion donor (not recorded which). It is not recorded whose cells these are; they may come from a transplant donor. The chain combines TRBV5-6 with TRBJ1-2; 10 bases are shared with TRBD1. Material for sequencing was blood, either unsorted or a sorted T cell fraction (not recorded which). CDR3 sequence reads: CASSLGQGAFYGYTF. The CDR3 bases are TGTGCCAGCAGCTTGGGACAGGGGGCTTTCTATGGCTACACCTTC.